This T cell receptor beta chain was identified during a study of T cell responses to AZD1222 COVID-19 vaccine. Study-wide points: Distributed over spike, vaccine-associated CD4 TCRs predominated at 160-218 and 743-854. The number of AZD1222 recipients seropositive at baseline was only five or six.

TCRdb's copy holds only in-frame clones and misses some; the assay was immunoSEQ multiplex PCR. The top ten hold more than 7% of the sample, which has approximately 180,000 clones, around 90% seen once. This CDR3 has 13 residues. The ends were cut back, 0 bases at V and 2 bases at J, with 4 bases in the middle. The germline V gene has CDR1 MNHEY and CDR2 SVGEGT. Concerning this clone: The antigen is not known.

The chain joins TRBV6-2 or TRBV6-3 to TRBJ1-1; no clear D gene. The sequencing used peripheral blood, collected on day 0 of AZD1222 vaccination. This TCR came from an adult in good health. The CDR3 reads CASSYSENTEAFF. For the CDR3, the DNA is TGTGCCAGCAGTTACTCAGAAAACACTGAAGCTTTCTTT.